The present T cell receptor (beta chain) was sequenced within a study of OX40 agonist ivuxolimab in advanced cancers. Study-wide findings and caveats: Doses of 0.1 to 3.0 mg/kg were accompanied by clonal expansion of CD4+ and CD8+ blood T cells by week 6. Fewer expanded clones were found on average in CD4+ than in CD8+ T cells.

As to this clone: The antigen remains undetermined.

This table comes from immunoSEQ multiplex PCR, and its TCRdb copy is limited to in-frame clones, with some not included. The table lists roughly 56,000 clones, around 91% of them singletons. Looked up from germline, CDR1 is MGHRA and CDR2 is YSYEKL. Unmatched junction bases numbered 9, after V lost 2 bases and J lost 2 bases. This CDR3 contains 18 residues. This rearrangement joins TRBV4-1 to TRBJ2-2, with 9 bases aligning to TRBD2. The TCR originated in an adult with an advanced solid tumor such as melanoma, head and neck, liver or kidney cancer. The specimen was CD4+ or CD8+ T cells sorted from blood, collected in a trial of the OX40 agonist ivuxolimab. CDR3 nucleotide sequence: TGCGCCAGCAGCCAAAGGCGCCCGACTAGCGGAAACACCGGGGAGCTGTTTTTT. Translation gives CASSQRRPTSGNTGELFF.